These 15 T cell receptor beta chains share one sample of origin, sequenced in a study of blood T cell repertoires in COVID-19. The assay was immunoSEQ multiplex PCR, and TCRdb's table has in-frame clones only and misses some. The data hold fewer than 40,000 clones, with around 85% observed a single time. Sequences were obtained from peripheral blood. These receptors came from a human donor in a cohort sampled during active COVID-19.

The chain couples TRBV7-6 to TRBJ2-7; 12 bases map to TRBD2. V was clipped by 2 bases and J by 2 bases; unmatched bases: 7. The CDR3 covers 17 residues. Germline V gene lookup returns CDR1 SGHVS and CDR2 FNYEAQ. The CDR3 region is CASSLNPTSGGTYEQYF. The CDR3 DNA reads TGTGCCAGCAGCTTAAATCCCACTAGCGGGGGGACCTACGAGCAGTACTTC.

A few counts support this clone. This rearrangement joins TRBV4-1 to TRBJ1-5, with unresolved D. V lost 1 base and J 2 bases, leaving 12 bases between the germline ends. Germline V gene sequence: CDR1 MGHRA, CDR2 YSYEKL. This CDR3 spans 16 amino acids. The DNA for the CDR3 is TGCGCCAGCAGCCAAGTAGAGAACGGGGGCAATCAGCCCCAGCATTTT. This sequence encodes CASSQVENGGNQPQHF.

This chain connects TRBV24-1 to TRBJ1-2; no firm D call. The CDR3 is 9 amino acids. Trimming removed 8 bases at V and 8 bases at J, with 5 bases between. The germline CDR1 and CDR2 sequences are KGHDR and SFDVKD. The CDR3: CATTPGYTF. The CDR3 DNA follows: TGTGCCACCACTCCCGGCTACACCTTC.

J is TRBJ1-1 and V is TRBV5-8; a possible D gene is TRBD1 (5 bases). V was trimmed by 4 bases and J by 0 bases, leaving 10 bases between them. Germline V gene data show CDR1 as SGHTS and CDR2 as YDEGEE. The CDR3 is made up of 14 amino acids. In DNA form, the CDR3 reads TGTGCCAGCAGCCCCCCCAGGGTGAACACTGAAGCTTTCTTT. Translated, it gives CASSPPRVNTEAFF.

This clone was observed a single time. CDR3 sequence: CARGQGDTEAFF. Here the CDR3 DNA reads TGTGCCAGGGGACAGGGTGACACTGAAGCTTTCTTT. The chain joins TRBV2 to TRBJ1-1; 9 positions match TRBD1. This CDR3 comprises 12 residues. Per germline, CDR1 SNHLY and CDR2 FYNNEI. The trim removed 9 bases at V and 3 bases at J, leaving 2 bases unmatched.

V gene TRBV18 combines with J gene TRBJ2-3, with TRBD2 as a possible D gene (6 bases). Per the germline V gene, CDR1 is KGHSH and CDR2 is LQKENI. The CDR3 is 15 residues long. V was trimmed by 6 bases and J by 2 bases, leaving 15 bases between them. The CDR3: CASSRRGAPTDTQYF. The CDR3 region has the DNA TGTGCCAGCTCTAGGAGGGGTGCCCCCACAGATACGCAGTATTTT.

This clone was observed a few times. This chain links TRBV6-5 with TRBJ2-5; tentative D call: TRBD2 (6 bases). The length of the CDR3 is 15 residues. The germline V gene encodes CDR1 MNHEY and CDR2 SVGAGI. The V end was cut by 6 bases, the J end by 5 bases, with 19 bases between. The CDR3 loop reads CASRASFGSYETQYF. The DNA for the CDR3 is TGTGCCAGCAGGGCTAGTTTCGGGAGTTATGAGACCCAGTACTTC.

The gene calls are TRBV21-1 and TRBJ2-2; TRBD2, the table's D call, lacks a check against the DNA. TRBV21-1 is noted as a pseudogene. This CDR3 is 16 amino acids long. DNA for the CDR3: TGTGCCAGCAGCAAAGAAGTTGGACTGTTCACCGGGGAGCTGTTTTTT. It yields the protein CASSKEVGLFTGELFF.

The chain has TRBV2 and TRBJ2-5; D not resolved. Germline CDR1 SNHLY, CDR2 FYNNEI. The CDR3 is 14 amino acids. The V end was cut by 5 bases, the J end by 4 bases, with 14 bases between. This CDR3 reads CASSSLGAAETQYF. The CDR3 nucleotides read TGTGCCAGCAGTTCCCTTGGAGCCGCAGAGACCCAGTACTTC.

This sequence joins TRBV6-5 and TRBJ2-5, with a weak D call TRBD2 (5 bases). The germline CDR1 and CDR2 sequences are MNHEY and SVGAGI. The CDR3 extends over 14 amino acids. Trimming shortened V by 6 bases and J by 5 bases, and 16 bases separated the two germline ends. The CDR3 region has the DNA TGTGCCAGCAGCCTTACATCCGGGGATGAGACCCAGTACTTC. It codes for CASSLTSGDETQYF.

The V and J genes are TRBV7-8 and TRBJ2-1; TRBD1 agrees at 10 bases. Trimming removed 5 bases from V and 5 bases from J; junction bases left unmatched: 9. Germline CDR1 is SGHVS and CDR2 is FQNEAQ. This CDR3 is 16 amino acids long. The CDR3 sequence is CASSGGDRGLDNEQFF. CDR3 nucleotide sequence: TGTGCCAGCAGCGGGGGCGACAGGGGGCTAGACAATGAGCAGTTCTTC. Supplemented by reference TRBV7-8 and TRBJ2-1, the full variable domain reads GAGVSQSPRYKVAKRGQDVALRCDPISGHVSLFWYQQALGQGPEFLTYFQNEAQLDKSGLPSDRFFAERPEGSVSTLKIQRTQQEDSAVYLCASSGGDRGLDNEQFFGPGTRLTVL.

J is TRBJ2-2 and V is TRBV6-6; D unresolved. The V and J ends lost 2 bases and 7 bases respectively, with 8 bases between them. CDR1 is MNHNY, CDR2 SVGAGI, per germline (reference sequence). The CDR3 totals 13 residues. The DNA of the CDR3 is TGTGCCAGCAGTTACCCGACGGGCGGGGAGCTGTTTTTT. It yields the protein CASSYPTGGELFF.

CDR3 coding DNA: TGTGCCAGCTTACCGGACAGGGTAAGAACTGAAGCTTTCTTT. It translates to CASLPDRVRTEAFF. The chain couples TRBV18 to TRBJ1-1; the match to TRBD1 covers 8 bases. The CDR3 is 14 residues long. From germline, CDR1 is KGHSH and CDR2 LQKENI. J gave up 5 bases and V 7 bases, and 9 bases lay outside the gene matches.

The chain combines TRBV12-5 with TRBJ2-2, with D possibly being TRBD1 (5 bases). Germline assignment: CDR1 LGHNT and CDR2 FRNRAP. The CDR3 length is 14 residues. V dropped 1 base and J dropped 7 bases, with 10 bases sitting between them. CDR3 region: CASGLGTHLGELFF. The CDR3 DNA sequence: TGTGCTAGTGGTTTGGGGACACACCTCGGGGAGCTGTTTTTT.

The rearrangement links TRBV19 to TRBJ2-4; TRBD2 agrees at 9 bases. Unmatched junction bases numbered 7, after V lost 3 bases and J lost 4 bases. This CDR3 comprises 16 residues. Germline-derived CDR1 and CDR2 are LNHDA and SQIVND (reference sequence). DNA of the CDR3: TGTGCCAGTAGTATGTTTCTAGCGGGGATAAAAAACATTCAGTACTTC. Translation: CASSMFLAGIKNIQYF.